This T cell receptor (beta chain) was captured by sequencing in a study of T-cell reconstitution after alpha-beta-depleted transplantation in children (dated by TCRdb to 2016 to 2017). Some background on the complete study: Using TCR repertoire profiling, the study followed T-cell immune reconstitution in a quantitative way in children after TCRalphabeta/CD19-depleted allogeneic hematopoietic cell transplantation.

The cysteine opens and the phenylalanine closes a CDR3 of 16 amino acids. Only the CDR3 DNA is retained, 48 bases long and in frame from the first base. The germline V gene sets CDR1 to SGHTA and CDR2 to FQGTGA. V is shortened by 3 bases, J by 0 bases, and the region joining them spans 9 bases. Explained via the paper, the treatment or condition label denotes: allogeneic hematopoietic cell transplantation with graft depleted of TCRalphabeta T cells and CD19 B cells. The children who served as transplant recipients had been given grafts of TCRalphabeta/CD19-depleted allogeneic hematopoietic cells. In its sample, this clonotype was seen many times. The antigen it recognizes is unknown. Base qualities were left out, and no much larger clone turns up one base away. General conclusions and limits of the study: Over subsequent months, a decline in hyperexpanded clone frequencies was noted, and after one year, T-cell counts and TCRbeta diversity were mostly ascribed to newly produced T cells. In some patients, the high TCRbeta diversity seen at day 60 was put down to recipient T cells and intrathymic progenitors that had survived conditioning. The apparently early alphabetaT-cell count recovery about two months after transplant was reportedly dependent on only several hundred rapidly expanded clones derived from non-depleted graft cells.

The library was obtained by PCR. Sequencing was performed on an Illumina HiSeq 2500. To normalize quantification of the TCRbeta repertoire, the TCR libraries were built with molecular barcoding that relied on unique molecular identifiers. The raw public reads went through TCRdb reprocessing: fastp at Q25, MiXCR clone calling, in-frame beta chains kept. Each CDR3 protein appears once, grouped with its most common genes and DNA. For this sample the table gives 250,000 to 350,000 distinct CDR3 sequences, of which around 25% were detected only once. The ten largest clones represent about 10% of the sample.

The material was PBMCs, mostly from graft donor cells, obtained 180 days after TCRalphabeta/CD19-depleted stem cell transplant. The rearrangement joined TRBV7-3 to TRBJ2-6, and possibly TRBD1, on 6 matching bases. This clonotype originated in a male patient aged 10 to 17 who had a stem cell transplant for acute lymphoblastic leukemia, so the T cells may come from the graft donor. CDR3 sequence: CASSFLQGSGANVLTF. Read as DNA, the sequence is TGTGCCAGCAGCTTTCTACAGGGCTCTGGGGCCAACGTCCTGACTTTC.